The source of this T cell receptor beta chain is a study of regulatory T cells in long-lasting Graves disease. The time point denotes: newly diagnosed GD, antithyroid drugs for less than 3 months. RNA from PBMCs was the source of the TCR library. This clonotype was detected a few times. This CDR3 has 14 amino acids. The germline CDR1 and CDR2 sequences are LGHDT and YNNKEL (reference sequence). Trimming cost V 5 bases and J 5 bases, with 14 bases left between them. CDR3 regions were amplified by Arm-PCR using iRepertoire HTBI primers to build TCR beta libraries. TCRdb re-called the multiplex PCR reads with MiXCR, one entry per CDR3 protein. The data contain hundreds of thousands of distinct CDR3 sequences, about 15% of them singletons. The same specimen was also included in a second study, on T cells in Graves' hyperthyroidism and ophthalmopathy. In that study: Criteria for exclusion of patients were uncontrolled infection, other autoimmune disease, pregnancy or lactation. Blood also held most thyroid clonotypes expanded beyond 0.001.

The input for sequencing was peripheral blood mononuclear cells (PBMCs), taken at new diagnosis, from a patient treated with antithyroid drugs. This rearrangement joins TRBV3-1 to TRBJ2-3; TRBD2 is a possible D gene (6 bases). The receptor comes from a middle-aged woman with Graves disease. The CDR3 here is CASSRRAGVDTQYF. The CDR3 DNA sequence: TGTGCCAGCAGCAGGAGGGCCGGAGTAGATACGCAGTATTTT.